Each of the 31 T cell receptor beta chains below was sequenced from the same sample in a study of T cell responses to AZD1222 COVID-19 vaccine. The table came from immunoSEQ multiplex PCR; TCRdb's copy has only in-frame clones and leaves some out. Of 90,000 to 100,000 clones in the sample, 70% to 90% were seen once. The source was peripheral blood, collected on day 0 of AZD1222 vaccination. The receptor source for this set is an adult in good health.

The chain uses TRBV19 and TRBJ1-1; tentatively, D is TRBD1 (5 bases). The CDR3 covers 14 residues. Germline CDR1 and CDR2: LNHDA and SQIVND (reference sequence). Trimming took 5 bases from V and 1 from J, leaving 11 bases between them. The CDR3 loop reads CASSWGTANTEAFF. The CDR3 nucleotides read TGTGCCAGTAGTTGGGGGACGGCGAACACTGAAGCTTTCTTT.

The table lists this clone with a few counts. V usage is TRBV15 and J usage is TRBJ1-2; possible D gene TRBD1, 5 bases. Trimming cost V 1 base and J 1 base, with 7 bases left between them. CDR3 size: 14 residues. In germline, CDR1 is LNHNV, CDR2 YYDKDF (reference sequence). The CDR3 nucleotides are TGTGCCACCAGCAGAGGGGGGTTTAACTATGGCTACACCTTC. This codes for CATSRGGFNYGYTF.

The V gene is TRBV2, the J gene TRBJ2-5; D not certain. Germline loops: CDR1 SNHLY, CDR2 FYNNEI. Trimming took off 3 bases at V and 5 bases at J, with 10 bases between the two ends. The CDR3 consists of 13 residues. Here the CDR3 reads CASSDGFVETQYF. CDR3 sequence (DNA): TGTGCCAGCAGTGACGGGTTTGTGGAGACCCAGTACTTC.

The chain recombines TRBV5-5 with TRBJ2-1; D ambiguous. The CDR3 is made up of 13 amino acids. V shed 4 bases and J shed 0 bases, with 5 bases lying between them. Germline V gives CDR1 SGHKS, CDR2 YYEKEE (reference sequence). In DNA form, the CDR3 reads TGTGCCAGCAGCGATAGCTCCTACAATGAGCAGTTCTTC. Protein product: CASSDSSYNEQFF. Looking up the rest from reference TRBV5-5 and TRBJ2-1 gives the full variable domain: DAGVTQSPTHLIKTRGQQVTLRCSPISGHKSVSWYQQVLGQGPQFIFQYYEKEERGRGNFPDRFSARQFPNYSSELNVNALLLGDSALYLCASSDSSYNEQFFGPGTRLTVL.

CDR3 in amino acids: CASSTRRLAGGIDEQFF. CDR3 nucleotide sequence: TGTGCCAGCAGCACGAGGAGGCTAGCGGGAGGAATAGATGAGCAGTTCTTC. The J gene is TRBJ2-1, the V gene TRBV21-1; TRBD2 was called by the table and not checked on the DNA. TRBV21-1 is a listed pseudogene. The CDR3 is 17 amino acids.

DNA for the CDR3: TGCGCCAGCAGCTCCCGTGACAGGGGGGGCACTGAAGCTTTCTTT. Translated: CASSSRDRGGTEAFF. This rearrangement joins TRBV5-1 to TRBJ1-1; 9 bases match TRBD1. The CDR3 spans 15 residues. V dropped 3 bases and J dropped 4; count of bases not matched to a gene: 7. CDR1 is SGHRS, CDR2 YFSETQ, per germline.

The gene calls are TRBV12-2 and TRBJ1-2; TRBD1, the table's D call, lacks a check against the DNA. TRBV12-2 is annotated as a pseudogene. This CDR3 is built from 15 residues. The CDR3 nucleotides are TGTGCAAGTCGCTTAGAAGGGGGCCGGCTCCTTGGCTACACCTTC. Translation gives CASRLEGGRLLGYTF.

DNA of the CDR3: TGTGCCTGGAGCCACACCAACACTGAAGCTTTCTTT. It yields the protein CAWSHTNTEAFF. The V gene is TRBV30, the J gene TRBJ1-1; D not resolved. Per germline, CDR1 GTSNPN and CDR2 SVGIG (reference sequence). V lost 3 bases and J 2 bases, leaving 7 bases between the germline ends. The CDR3 is 12 residues long.

The chain carries TRBV6-5 and TRBJ1-1; the D is unclear. Germline values: CDR1 MNHEY, CDR2 SVGAGI. V was trimmed by 8 bases and J by 10 bases, leaving 17 bases between them. The CDR3 is 12 residues long. CDR3 protein: CASRPEGSGAFF. The CDR3 coding sequence is TGTGCCAGCCGGCCAGAGGGAAGTGGAGCTTTCTTT.

Regarding this clone: Its ends do not fully match the called genes, so a read error is possible. The chain links TRBV5-1 to TRBJ1-5, with 9 bases aligning to TRBD1. The CDR3 covers 15 residues. Germline V lookup: CDR1 SGHRS, CDR2 YFSETQ. CDR3 residues: CASSYTGGENQPQHF. CDR3 nucleotides: TGTGCCAGCAGCTACACAGGGGGCGAGAATCAGCCCCAGCATTTT.

V gene TRBV3-1 (or the pseudogene TRBV3-2) combines with J gene TRBJ1-6; tentative D call: TRBD1 (5 bases). CDR1 is LGHDT, CDR2 YNNKEL, per germline (reference sequence). This CDR3 is 14 amino acids long. Trimming left V 3 bases short and J 6 bases short, with 9 bases between. In DNA, the CDR3 is TGTGCCAGCAGCCAGGGGGGAGGTAATTCACCCCTCCACTTT. It yields the protein CASSQGGGNSPLHF.

In this sample, this clone turned up a few times. The chain couples TRBV27 to TRBJ2-3; maybe TRBD1 (5 bases). The V gene lost 4 bases and the J gene lost 0 bases, with 14 bases spanning the gap. Germline CDR1 reads MNHEY; CDR2 reads SMNVEV (reference sequence). The CDR3 runs to 16 residues. The CDR3 DNA follows: TGTGCCAGCAGTTCGGACACCACAACTAGCACAGATACGCAGTATTTT. It yields the protein CASSSDTTTSTDTQYF.

The CDR3 spells CASSPTGYPMNTEAFF. In nucleotides, the CDR3 is TGTGCCAGCAGCCCTACAGGGTATCCCATGAACACTGAAGCTTTCTTT. The chain couples TRBV13 to TRBJ1-1; D possibly corresponds to TRBD1 (6 bases). The CDR3 covers 16 residues. V was trimmed by 5 bases and J by 0 bases, leaving 16 bases between them. Germline V lookup: CDR1 PRHDT, CDR2 FYEKMQ (reference sequence).

This clone has only one observation. J is TRBJ1-2 and V is TRBV15, with 9 bases that match TRBD1. The CDR3 is made up of 13 amino acids. Germline V gene lookup returns CDR1 LNHNV and CDR2 YYDKDF (reference sequence). V lost 9 bases to trimming and J lost 2 bases; unmatched junction nucleotides: 4. The chain's CDR3 is CATTGTGNYGYTF. The CDR3 DNA reads as TGTGCCACGACCGGGACAGGGAACTATGGCTACACCTTC.

In the case of this clone: The same CDR3 arises from other DNA sequences in this sample as well. This chain uses TRBV11-2 with TRBJ1-2; 8 bases are a match to TRBD1. There are 13 residues in the CDR3. Germline loops: CDR1 SGHAT, CDR2 FQNNGV. J lost 8 bases, V lost 3 bases, and 5 bases had no gene match. CDR3 sequence: CASSLGTGDGYTF. CDR3 DNA: TGTGCCAGCAGCTTGGGGACAGGTGACGGCTACACCTTC.

A single count supports this clone. The chain has TRBV4-3 and TRBJ2-7; TRBD1 matches 7 bases. CDR1 and CDR2 (germline): LGHNA, YSLEER. The CDR3 is made up of 15 amino acids. V was pared by 2 bases and J by 2 bases, with 6 bases of the junction left unmatched. The CDR3 loop reads CASSQTRQGPYEQYF. In nucleotides, the CDR3 is TGCGCCAGCAGCCAAACCAGACAGGGACCCTACGAGCAGTACTTC.

V and J are TRBV2 and TRBJ2-2; 7 bases align to TRBD2. J was trimmed by 4 bases and V by 3 bases; bases with no gene match: 5. The CDR3 consists of 15 residues. Germline loops: CDR1 SNHLY, CDR2 FYNNEI. CDR3 protein: CASSDLGLPTGELFF. CDR3 nucleotides: TGTGCCAGCAGTGATTTGGGACTACCCACCGGGGAGCTGTTTTTT.

The V call is TRBV4-3, the J call TRBJ2-3; possibly TRBD1 for D (6 bases). Trimming left V 4 bases short and J 9 bases short, with 20 bases between. Germline loops: CDR1 LGHNA, CDR2 YSLEER. The CDR3 is 15 amino acids. CDR3 loop: CASSPQGTQTSTQYF. In DNA form, the CDR3 reads TGCGCCAGCAGCCCCCAGGGGACCCAAACCAGCACGCAGTATTTT.

CDR3 DNA sequence: TGCAGTGCCGTGGGGTTTAGTGAGCAGTTCTTC. It is translated as CSAVGFSEQFF. The chain uses TRBV20-1 and TRBJ2-1; D is unresolved. Between the trimmed V and J ends, which lost 6 bases and 9 bases, there was a span of 12 bases. The V gene's germline CDR1 is DFQATT and CDR2 SNEGSKA (reference sequence). The CDR3 has 11 residues.

The rearrangement joins TRBV5-3 to TRBJ1-3; D is possibly TRBD1 (6 bases). Being an ORF, TRBV5-3 has a function that is uncertain. V was clipped by 1 base and J by 4 bases, with 18 bases between them. The CDR3 spans 17 residues. The CDR3 reads CARSLFVPTGLGNTIYF. CDR3 in DNA: TGTGCCAGAAGCTTGTTCGTCCCTACAGGGCTCGGAAACACCATATATTTT.

The rearrangement links TRBV20-1 to TRBJ2-7; the match to TRBD1 covers 9 bases. The CDR3 is 14 amino acids. Germline trimming cut 3 bases from V and 4 bases from J; bases unmatched to any gene: 7. CDR1 is DFQATT, CDR2 SNEGSKA, per germline (reference sequence). This CDR3 reads CSASRGTGKYEQYF. CDR3 sequence (DNA): TGCAGTGCTAGTAGGGGGACAGGGAAATACGAGCAGTACTTC.

Regarding this clone: Germline is not matched at one junction end, which may reflect a read error. The chain is built from TRBV5-1 and TRBJ1-1; D might be TRBD1 (5 bases). Per the germline V gene, CDR1 is SGHRS and CDR2 is YFSETQ. This CDR3 is 14 amino acids long. The CDR3 DNA reads as TGTGCCAGCAGGGCCAGGGATTTTAACACTGAAGCTTTCTTT. Its translation is CASRARDFNTEAFF.

The CDR3 DNA is TGTGCCAGCAGTTACGGTAGGGGCGCACCCCTCCACTTT. Its translation: CASSYGRGAPLHF. The chain combines TRBV6-5 with TRBJ1-6; a weak D match, TRBD1 (5 bases). The CDR3 totals 13 residues. Between the trimmed V and J ends, which lost 2 bases and 11 bases, there was a span of 10 bases. Per germline, CDR1 MNHEY and CDR2 SVGAGI.

This chain joins TRBV3-1 (or the pseudogene TRBV3-2) and TRBJ1-4; D not certain. In germline, CDR1 is LGHDT, CDR2 YNNKEL (reference sequence). This CDR3 comprises 12 residues. Trimming cost V 0 bases and J 11 bases, with 7 bases left between them. This chain's CDR3 is CASSQEGCKLFF. The CDR3 DNA is TGTGCCAGCAGCCAAGAAGGGTGCAAACTGTTTTTT.

V is TRBV2 and J is TRBJ1-2; 8 bases match TRBD1. This CDR3 comprises 14 residues. V shed 6 bases and J 3 bases; nucleotides not matched to a gene: 6. Germline values: CDR1 SNHLY, CDR2 FYNNEI. DNA for the CDR3: TGTGCCAGCAGCCCCACAGGGGGATACTATGGCTACACCTTC. It codes for CASSPTGGYYGYTF. The complete variable domain, with remaining parts taken from reference TRBV2 and TRBJ1-2, reads EPEVTQTPSHQVTQMGQEVILRCVPISNHLYFYWYRQILGQKVEFLVSFYNNEISEKSEIFDDQFSVERPDGSNFTLKIRSTKLEDSAMYFCASSPTGGYYGYTFGSGTRLTVV.

The chain combines TRBV2 with TRBJ1-3; D ambiguous. Trimming pared 6 bases from V and 2 bases from J, leaving 14 bases between. CDR3 length: 15 amino acids. CDR1 SNHLY and CDR2 FYNNEI come from the germline V gene. CDR3 protein: CASRANGITGNTIYF. CDR3 nucleotide sequence: TGTGCCAGCAGAGCAAACGGGATCACTGGAAACACCATATATTTT. Full variable domain (rest looked up from reference TRBV2 and TRBJ1-3): EPEVTQTPSHQVTQMGQEVILRCVPISNHLYFYWYRQILGQKVEFLVSFYNNEISEKSEIFDDQFSVERPDGSNFTLKIRSTKLEDSAMYFCASRANGITGNTIYFGEGSWLTVV.

This clone showed up just once. The chain joins TRBV2 to TRBJ1-2, with a tentative D call TRBD1 (6 bases). Germline V gene sequence: CDR1 SNHLY, CDR2 FYNNEI. V lost 2 bases and J lost 4, with 11 bases in between. CDR3 length: 14 amino acids. The CDR3 loop is CASSEHRDGYGYTF. CDR3 bases: TGTGCCAGCAGTGAACACAGGGATGGCTATGGCTACACCTTC.

The chain employs TRBV4-1 and TRBJ1-4, with D unresolved. CDR1 and CDR2 (germline): MGHRA, YSYEKL. CDR3 length: 15 amino acids. The ends were cut back, 4 bases at V and 7 bases at J, with 16 bases in the middle. The CDR3 reads CASSPEPGKGEKLFF. The CDR3 region has the DNA TGCGCCAGCAGCCCCGAGCCCGGGAAGGGTGAAAAACTGTTTTTT.

The rearrangement joins TRBV19 to TRBJ1-5, with D possibly TRBD1 on 5 matching bases. Deletions cut 7 bases from V and 3 bases from J, with 16 bases between. CDR1 LNHDA and CDR2 SQIVND come from the germline V gene (reference sequence). The CDR3 loop spans 15 amino acids. CDR3 amino acids: CASKALTVNNQPQHF. Here the CDR3 DNA reads TGTGCCAGTAAGGCGTTGACAGTAAACAATCAGCCCCAGCATTTT. Variable domain in full (rest from reference TRBV19 and TRBJ1-5): DGGITQSPKYLFRKEGQNVTLSCEQNLNHDAMYWYRQDPGQGLRLIYYSQIVNDFQKGDIAEGYSVSREKKESFPLTVTSAQKNPTAFYLCASKALTVNNQPQHFGDGTRLSIL.

This clone was counted a few times. The rearrangement links TRBV14 to TRBJ1-2; D call uncertain. The CDR3 extends over 13 amino acids. Germline assignment: CDR1 SGHDN and CDR2 FVKESK. V gave up 4 bases and J gave up 4 bases, with 10 bases separating them. For the CDR3, the DNA is TGTGCCAGCAGCCGCAATATGGGCTATGGCTACACCTTC. Translated, it gives CASSRNMGYGYTF.

The chain recombines TRBV24-1 with TRBJ2-4, with D perhaps TRBD2 (6 bases). The germline V and J ends were trimmed by 3 bases and 4 bases, with 9 bases remaining between them. Germline CDR1 and CDR2: KGHDR and SFDVKD. The CDR3 runs 14 residues. The CDR3 DNA reads TGTGCCACCAGTGATCCGGGGAGGAAAAACATTCAGTACTTC. The encoded protein is CATSDPGRKNIQYF.